The 29 T cell receptor beta chains in this list originate from one sample, sequenced in a study of vaccination effects on CD4 cells after COVID-19. Between days 10 and 11 of culture, CD4+ T cells were separated out. Participants got two doses of BNT162b2 or mRNA-1273 vaccine. TCRdb's copy holds only in-frame clones and misses some; the assay was immunoSEQ multiplex PCR. The sample lists about 66,000 clones, 70% to 85% occurring once. Which antigens these TCRs recognize remains unknown. This specimen was CD4+ T cells from PBMCs cultured without peptide, taken after COVID-19 vaccination. The receptors derive from a human donor who received a COVID-19 vaccine.

The chain recombines TRBV7-9 with TRBJ1-1; D remains ambiguous. This CDR3 comprises 12 residues. Trimming left V 3 bases short and J 3 bases short, with 5 bases between. Germline V gene lookup returns CDR1 SEHNR and CDR2 FQNEAQ (reference sequence). This CDR3 is CASSFGDTEAFF. DNA for the CDR3: TGTGCCAGCAGCTTCGGTGACACTGAAGCTTTCTTT.

The gene calls are TRBV5-5 and TRBJ1-5; D gene uncertain. Germline assignment: CDR1 SGHKS and CDR2 YYEKEE (reference sequence). V was shortened by 0 bases and J by 5 bases, with 6 bases between the two germline ends. The length of the CDR3 is 13 residues. CDR3 bases: TGTGCCAGCAGCTTGGACGGATATCAGCCCCAGCATTTT. This encodes CASSLDGYQPQHF.

The chain is built from TRBV2 and TRBJ2-3; 9 nucleotides agree with TRBD2. Germline loops: CDR1 SNHLY, CDR2 FYNNEI. The ends lost 4 bases at V and 0 bases at J; junction bases unmatched: 14. There are 19 residues in the CDR3. CDR3 nucleotides: TGTGCCAGCAGTGTTCGTTCGCGGGGGGGTAAACGGAGCACAGATACGCAGTATTTT. Translation gives CASSVRSRGGKRSTDTQYF.

The chain links TRBV3-1 (or the pseudogene TRBV3-2) to TRBJ2-3; 11 positions match TRBD2. The germline V gene encodes CDR1 LGHDT and CDR2 YNNKEL (reference sequence). Trimming removed 4 bases from V and 9 bases from J; junction bases left unmatched: 9. The CDR3 extends over 15 amino acids. The CDR3 protein is CASSLQGTSGVTQYF. In nucleotides, the CDR3 is TGTGCCAGCAGCCTACAAGGGACTAGCGGTGTGACGCAGTATTTT.

The chain couples TRBV19 to TRBJ2-4; D remains ambiguous. CDR3 length equals 14 residues. Germline assignment: CDR1 LNHDA and CDR2 SQIVND (reference sequence). Trimming shortened V by 9 bases and J by 0 bases, and 12 bases separated the two germline ends. Written as DNA, the CDR3 is TGTGCCAGCGCAAGCAACCTAGCCAAAAACATTCAGTACTTC. Translated, it gives CASASNLAKNIQYF.

This chain uses TRBV30 with TRBJ1-1; TRBD1 matches at 9 bases. The CDR3 spans 16 residues. Per germline, CDR1 GTSNPN and CDR2 SVGIG (reference sequence). J was trimmed by 1 base and V by 5 bases; bases with no gene match: 11. The chain's CDR3 is CAWFRDRASPNTEAFF. The CDR3 DNA reads TGTGCCTGGTTCCGGGACAGGGCCAGTCCGAACACTGAAGCTTTCTTT. The variable domain in full, with the rest retrieved from reference TRBV30 and TRBJ1-1, is SQTIHQWPATLVQPVGSPLSLECTVEGTSNPNLYWYRQAAGRGLQLLFYSVGIGQISSEVPQNLSASRPQDRQFILSSKKLLLSDSGFYLCAWFRDRASPNTEAFFGQGTRLTVV.

The chain is built from TRBV7-9 and TRBJ1-4, with D possibly TRBD1 on 6 matching bases. The CDR3 totals 15 residues. Trimming took off 6 bases at V and 4 bases at J, with 15 bases between the two ends. Per the germline V gene, CDR1 is SEHNR and CDR2 is FQNEAQ (reference sequence). The CDR3 loop reads CASRPSGAVNEKLFF. CDR3 coding DNA: TGTGCCAGCAGACCCTCAGGGGCCGTTAATGAAAAACTGTTTTTT.

The chain employs TRBV24-1 and TRBJ1-2, with 8 bases fitting TRBD1. The CDR3 sequence is 16 residues long. J gave up 8 bases and V 5 bases, and 15 bases lay outside the gene matches. The germline gives CDR1 KGHDR, CDR2 SFDVKD. The CDR3 here is CATSVGIGQGFLGYTF. DNA for the CDR3: TGTGCCACCAGTGTCGGTATCGGACAGGGCTTTCTGGGCTACACCTTC.

The CDR3 region has the DNA TGTGCCAGCCTGGCAGAGTATAGCAATCAGCCCCAGCATTTT. Its protein is CASLAEYSNQPQHF. The chain links TRBV2 to TRBJ1-5; the D is unclear. This CDR3 is built from 14 residues. The germline gives CDR1 SNHLY, CDR2 FYNNEI. Deletions cut 8 bases from V and 0 bases from J, with 11 bases between. Drawing the rest from reference TRBV2 and TRBJ1-5, the complete variable domain is EPEVTQTPSHQVTQMGQEVILRCVPISNHLYFYWYRQILGQKVEFLVSFYNNEISEKSEIFDDQFSVERPDGSNFTLKIRSTKLEDSAMYFCASLAEYSNQPQHFGDGTRLSIL.

This clone was observed at least ten times. The CDR3 loop is CAWRGLQGAGNSPLHF. The CDR3 DNA is TGTGCCTGGAGGGGCCTCCAGGGGGCTGGGAATTCACCCCTCCACTTT. The chain combines TRBV30 with TRBJ1-6; 8 bases map to TRBD1. The CDR3 consists of 16 residues. The V segment lost 3 bases and the J segment 7 bases; nucleotides outside the gene matches: 11. Germline-derived CDR1 and CDR2 are GTSNPN and SVGIG (reference sequence).

This clone was counted a few times. The chain is built from TRBV18 and TRBJ1-6; D remains ambiguous. V was shortened by 3 bases and J by 5 bases, with 8 bases between the two germline ends. In germline, CDR1 is KGHSH, CDR2 LQKENI. This CDR3 region has 14 residues. The CDR3 bases are TGTGCCAGCTCACCGGATTTAGATAATTCACCCCTCCACTTT. Translation gives CASSPDLDNSPLHF. Full variable domain (rest looked up from reference TRBV18 and TRBJ1-6): NAGVMQNPRHLVRRRGQEARLRCSPMKGHSHVYWYRQLPEEGLKFMVYLQKENIIDESGMPKERFSAEFPKEGPSILRIQQVVRGDSAAYFCASSPDLDNSPLHFGNGTRLTVT.

The V call is TRBV9, the J call TRBJ1-3, with 8 bases fitting TRBD1. Germline assignment: CDR1 SGDLS and CDR2 YYNGEE. The junction had 4 bases not matched to a gene; V was cut back by 4 bases and J by 4 bases. The length of the CDR3 is 14 residues. The CDR3 DNA reads as TGTGCCAGCAGCCAGACAGGGGACGGAAACACCATATATTTT. This encodes CASSQTGDGNTIYF. The full variable domain, its missing parts supplied by reference TRBV9 and TRBJ1-3, is DSGVTQTPKHLITATGQRVTLRCSPRSGDLSVYWYQQSLDQGLQFLIQYYNGEERAKGNILERFSAQQFPDLHSELNLSSLELGDSALYFCASSQTGDGNTIYFGEGSWLTVV.

The chain employs TRBV2 and TRBJ1-1; no clear D gene. V gave up 6 bases and J gave up 1 base, with 9 bases separating them. Germline V gene sequence: CDR1 SNHLY, CDR2 FYNNEI. This CDR3 region has 13 residues. In nucleotides, the CDR3 is TGTGCCAGCAGGGAGGACGGGAACACTGAAGCTTTCTTT. Amino acid sequence: CASREDGNTEAFF. The variable domain in full, with the rest retrieved from reference TRBV2 and TRBJ1-1, is EPEVTQTPSHQVTQMGQEVILRCVPISNHLYFYWYRQILGQKVEFLVSFYNNEISEKSEIFDDQFSVERPDGSNFTLKIRSTKLEDSAMYFCASREDGNTEAFFGQGTRLTVV.

This clone came up a few times. The rearrangement links TRBV18 to TRBJ1-5, with unresolved D. From germline, CDR1 is KGHSH and CDR2 LQKENI. The CDR3 spans 15 residues. The ends were cut back, 4 bases at V and 0 bases at J, with 10 bases in the middle. The CDR3: CASSRVGSSNQPQHF. CDR3 sequence (DNA): TGTGCCAGCTCACGAGTAGGCAGTAGCAATCAGCCCCAGCATTTT.

The chain recombines TRBV6-5 with TRBJ1-2, with 9 bases identical to TRBD1. This CDR3 has 14 residues. Germline V gives CDR1 MNHEY, CDR2 SVGAGI. V lost 6 bases and J lost 5; bases outside the gene matches: 7. The CDR3 is CASRDTGTGYGYTF. CDR3 sequence (DNA): TGTGCCAGCAGAGACACCGGGACAGGGTATGGCTACACCTTC.

This clone was detected only once. The chain employs TRBV15 and TRBJ2-1; the match to TRBD1 covers 9 bases. The CDR3 sequence is 14 residues long. Trimming removed 8 bases from V and 2 bases from J; junction bases left unmatched: 4. CDR1 LNHNV and CDR2 YYDKDF come from the germline V gene (reference sequence). Here the CDR3 DNA reads TGTGCCACCGGTTGGACAGGGGCCTACAATGAGCAGTTCTTC. It specifies CATGWTGAYNEQFF.

V usage is TRBV5-1 and J usage is TRBJ2-5, with D possibly TRBD2 on 5 matching bases. Deletions cut 4 bases from V and 4 bases from J, with 8 bases between. Germline V gives CDR1 SGHRS, CDR2 YFSETQ. CDR3 length: 12 residues. The CDR3 loop reads CASSKDLETQYF. DNA of the CDR3: TGCGCCAGCAGCAAGGACTTAGAGACCCAGTACTTC. Filled out from reference TRBV5-1 and TRBJ2-5, the complete variable domain reads KAGVTQTPRYLIKTRGQQVTLSCSPISGHRSVSWYQQTPGQGLQFLFEYFSETQRNKGNFPGRFSGRQFSNSRSEMNVSTLELGDSALYLCASSKDLETQYFGPGTRLLVL.

The chain uses TRBV29-1 and TRBJ1-2; TRBD1 might be the D (6 bases). Germline values: CDR1 SQVTM, CDR2 ANQGSEA. V lost 5 bases and J lost 8, with 18 bases in between. The CDR3 covers 13 residues. The CDR3 here is CSVPVGARGGYTF. DNA of the CDR3: TGCAGCGTTCCGGTCGGGGCCAGGGGAGGCTACACCTTC.

In its sample, this clone was seen a few times. V is TRBV19 and J is TRBJ1-5; perhaps TRBD1 as D (6 bases). Germline assignment: CDR1 LNHDA and CDR2 SQIVND (reference sequence). CDR3 length: 15 amino acids. V was trimmed by 2 bases and J by 7 bases, leaving 15 bases between them. The CDR3 sequence: CASSIWDKEVQPQHF. The CDR3 DNA reads as TGTGCCAGTAGTATATGGGACAAGGAGGTACAGCCCCAGCATTTT.

The CDR3 region has the DNA TGTGCCAGCAGTACCAGCAGGACAGGGGTAAATGAAAAACTGTTTTTT. Translating gives CASSTSRTGVNEKLFF. V and J are TRBV6-4 and TRBJ1-4; 9 bases agree with TRBD1. With V trimmed by 5 bases and J by 5 bases, 9 bases remained unmatched. The V gene's germline CDR1 is MRHNA and CDR2 SNTAGT. There are 16 residues in the CDR3.

In its sample, this clone was seen a few times. The chain recombines TRBV28 with TRBJ1-2; no firm D call. Per germline, CDR1 MDHEN and CDR2 SYDVKM. Trimming removed 3 bases from V and 4 bases from J, with 15 bases in between. This CDR3 is 15 amino acids long. CDR3 DNA: TGTGCCAGCAGTTTCCCACCCAAGGCGGGCTATGGCTACACCTTC. It translates to CASSFPPKAGYGYTF.

The CDR3 reads CASSGGITGISEGYF. For the CDR3, the DNA is TGTGCCAGCAGCGGAGGGATTACAGGGATCTCAGAGGGTTACTTC. This chain links TRBV6-5 with TRBJ2-5; tentatively, D is TRBD1 or TRBD2 (6 bases each). Trimming stripped 6 bases from V and 14 bases from J, with 28 bases between. This CDR3 spans 15 amino acids. CDR1 MNHEY and CDR2 SVGAGI come from the germline V gene.

The V and J genes are TRBV5-5 and TRBJ2-7, with D possibly being TRBD1 or TRBD2 (5 bases each). V was trimmed by 1 base and J by 5 bases, leaving 10 bases between them. Germline assignment: CDR1 SGHKS and CDR2 YYEKEE (reference sequence). The CDR3 runs 13 residues. The CDR3 loop is CASSLFEGNEQYV. In DNA, the CDR3 is TGTGCCAGCAGCTTGTTCGAGGGGAACGAGCAGTACGTC.

This chain links TRBV20-1 with TRBJ1-2; D gene uncertain. The V and J ends lost 7 bases and 1 base respectively, with 7 bases between them. This CDR3 contains 11 residues. Germline assignment: CDR1 DFQATT and CDR2 SNEGSKA (reference sequence). CDR3 nucleotide sequence: TGCAGTGTCTCCTATAACTATGGCTACACCTTC. Translated, it gives CSVSYNYGYTF.

J is TRBJ2-4 and V is TRBV18; perhaps D is TRBD1 or TRBD2 (6 bases each). The CDR3 is made up of 13 amino acids. Looked up from germline, CDR1 is KGHSH and CDR2 is LQKENI. Trimming shortened V by 4 bases and J by 5 bases, and 9 bases separated the two germline ends. CDR3 in DNA: TGTGCCAGCTCACAGGGGGGAGAAAACATTCAGTACTTC. Translating gives CASSQGGENIQYF.

The genes are TRBV5-1 and TRBJ2-5; 9 bases are a match to TRBD1. The J segment lost 7 bases and the V segment lost 2 bases, leaving 9 bases of the junction unmatched. The germline gives CDR1 SGHRS, CDR2 YFSETQ. The length of the CDR3 is 15 residues. Here the CDR3 DNA reads TGCGCCAGCAGCTTCGGGGACAGGGAAATAGGGACCCAGTACTTC. Protein: CASSFGDREIGTQYF.

This sequence joins TRBV2 and TRBJ2-5; 8 nucleotides line up with TRBD1. CDR3 length equals 14 residues. Germline V gene data show CDR1 as SNHLY and CDR2 as FYNNEI. With V trimmed by 4 bases and J by 3 bases, 4 bases remained unmatched. The CDR3 nucleotides are TGTGCCAGCAGTGTAGAACAGGGGGAAGAGACCCAGTACTTC. Translating gives CASSVEQGEETQYF.

V is TRBV4-3 and J is TRBJ1-6; D ambiguous. V shed 1 base and J shed 14 bases, with 21 bases lying between them. CDR1 and CDR2 (germline): LGHNA, YSLEER. There are 16 residues in the CDR3. CDR3 in DNA: TGCGCCAGCAGCCAAGGGATCTCGTCCGCGCTTACGGCCCTCCACTTT. Amino acid sequence: CASSQGISSALTALHF.

This clone was seen a few times. The chain links TRBV30 to TRBJ2-7, with TRBD1 as a possible D gene (6 bases). The CDR3 consists of 13 residues. Trimming left V 5 bases short and J 5 bases short, with 16 bases between. Germline lookup yields CDR1 GTSNPN and CDR2 SVGIG (reference sequence). The CDR3 DNA is TGTGCCTGGGGAAAACAGGGAATCCACGAGCAGTACGTC. Translation: CAWGKQGIHEQYV.